This T cell receptor beta chain is from a study of Graves' ophthalmopathy and Graves' hyperthyroidism (dated by TCRdb to 2016 to 2019). About the investigation overall: Peripheral blood was collected at initial diagnosis, before any treatment. To explore V-J signatures that separate ophthalmopathy from hyperthyroidism, a discovery set of fewer than 110 patients was enrolled, consisting of 40 to 45 with ophthalmopathy and around 57 with stable hyperthyroidism. In total, approximately 140 blood samples were TCR-sequenced: some 40 ophthalmopathy, under 85 hyperthyroidism and roughly 17 hyperthyroidism-to-ophthalmopathy patients. T-cell repertoires of thyroid tissue and blood were compared in a handful of hyperthyroidism patients. Following sampling, methimazole starting at 30 mg daily was administered to hyperthyroidism patients, and high-dose intravenous methylprednisolone was administered to ophthalmopathy patients. An independent validation cohort comprised 18 hyperthyroidism patients and 15 to 17 patients who later progressed from hyperthyroidism to ophthalmopathy. The approximately 100 discovery patients were divided at random into training and test sets in a 7:3 ratio. To tell Graves' ophthalmopathy apart from Graves' hyperthyroidism, and to predict which patients would progress to ophthalmopathy, the study relied on TCR beta repertoire signatures. What the research found in general, with its limitations: In cross-validation, the 13-signature model distinguished ophthalmopathy from stable hyperthyroidism with 87.88% sensitivity and 81% to 82% specificity, while in the test set the corresponding values were roughly 80% and 75%. Sample size was not predetermined statistically, and investigators were not blinded to group allocation. Most expanded thyroid clonotypes with a frequency above 0.001 also appeared in blood, which suggests that blood repertoires may reflect the immune response in the thyroid. In validation, the model predicted ophthalmopathy progression with over 60% sensitivity and about 77% specificity; more than ten predicted patients were CT-confirmed with GO in a median of about 6.2 months.

For repertoire sequencing, the TCR beta CDR3 regions were amplified from RNA transcripts. HTBI primers and the Qiagen OneStep RT-PCR kit were used in a first-round RT-PCR, which was followed by a second-round multiplex PCR, size selection and purification. Sequencing of the libraries was carried out on an Illumina HiSeq2000 in paired-end mode with 100 bp reads. The published analysis was carried out like this. SOAPnuke was used to process the reads, throwing out any read that had adapters, had uncalled bases, had a mean Phred below 15, or lacked an exact constant-primer or identifier match. COPE v1.2.5 was used to merge high-quality paired reads. Unique nucleotide sequences were defined as clonotypes and aligned to IMGT TRB V, D and J references using MiTCR v1.1. Only V-J combinations with frequency above 0.0001 were analysed, covering approximately 99% of repertoires. For each V-J combination, a TCR clonal expansion and chaos score was defined as F50 clonal expansion divided by the chaos observed in the TCRdist matrix. Features were reduced by Welch's t-statistics and random forest to approximately 13 V-J combinations, which fed a naive Bayes classifier. The Morisita-Horn index was used to measure how similar the thyroid and blood repertoires were. The raw public reads went through TCRdb reprocessing: fastp at Q25, MiXCR clone calling, in-frame beta chains kept. Each entry merges the rows of one CDR3 protein and shows their most common DNA and genes. Here the V and J calls rest on TCRdb's processing, not on the authors' analysis. This sample is represented by about half a million distinct CDR3 sequences; 13% to 15% of them were singletons. Of the sample, roughly 10% is held by the ten largest clones.

This clonotype was recorded many times. The target of this receptor is not known. Nothing much larger sits one base from this clone, and base qualities are not available. Ophthalmopathy patients had moderately to severely active disease, Clinical Activity Score of at least 3, NOSPECS grade of at least 4, and disease duration under 3 months. Patients with other autoimmune diseases, uncontrolled infections, pregnancy or lactation were excluded from the study. Diagnosis relied on clinical symptoms, serum thyroxine, TRAb, thyroid ultrasound and orbital computed tomography. PBMCs were isolated from 8 to 10 ml of fresh peripheral blood by Ficoll-Paque density gradient centrifugation. Total RNA was extracted with Trizol reagent and quality-checked on an Agilent 2100 Bioanalyzer. The CDR3 runs 14 amino acids, cysteine and phenylalanine included. Here the CDR3 DNA is all that survives: 42 bases in frame from base 1. Trimming at the junction amounts to 2 bases on V and 5 bases on J, and the germline ends lie 12 bases apart.

The clonotype originates from a woman aged 25 to 39 with Graves' ophthalmopathy. Donor details come from another sample of the same person, matched by shared clones. The chain is made from TRBV12-3 or TRBV12-4 and TRBJ2-5; the D region is possibly TRBD1 or TRBD2, each matching across 5 bases. The specimen sequenced was blood. DNA sequence: TGTGCCAGCAGTTTATCCGGGAAGGGGGAGACCCAGTACTTC. It translates to CASSLSGKGETQYF.